This T cell receptor beta chain was captured by sequencing in a study of cytomegalovirus exposure and HLA in healthy donors. Study results and caveats: With high specificity and sensitivity, the classifier reportedly diagnosed cytomegalovirus status. Specific recognition of CMV antigens was confirmed in vitro for a few chains (all CMV-associated).

Sequencing used immunoSEQ multiplex PCR; TCRdb keeps in-frame clones, though not all of them. The sample shows almost 75,000 clones, about 82% of them seen only once. On this clone itself: Its antigen is still unknown.

The germline V and J ends were trimmed by 7 bases and 5 bases, with 15 bases remaining between them. The CDR3 sequence is 14 residues long. CDR1 SGHRS and CDR2 YFSETQ come from the germline V gene. The sequenced material came from PBMCs. The V gene is TRBV5-1, the J gene TRBJ2-2; the D gene is possibly TRBD2 (6 bases). This receptor was taken from a man aged 25 to 40 in good health and CMV-seronegative. CDR3 coding DNA: TGCGCCAGCGGGAGGCAGGGACCTACCGGGGAGCTGTTTTTT. Protein sequence: CASGRQGPTGELFF.